Reported below is one T cell receptor (beta chain). This specimen comes from a study of blood T cell repertoires in COVID-19. Whole-study context: T cells, B-cell-depleted T cells, or PBMCs provided the cDNA or gDNA that served as material.

CDR3 length: 15 residues. Trimming cost V 5 bases and J 1 base; bases outside gene matches: 3. The germline V gene encodes CDR1 MDHEN and CDR2 SYDVKM. Authors' analysis steps: Amplification of reference gene primers was used by the study to estimate nucleated cell counts. Sequencing used immunoSEQ multiplex PCR; TCRdb keeps in-frame clones, though not all of them. The V and J calls and clone size come from that table; D and trimming were worked out from the DNA. Seen here are some 120,000 clones, approximately 90% observed once, and the top ten hold approximately 1.7%. Sequencing input: peripheral blood. V usage is TRBV28 and J usage is TRBJ2-1, with 9 bases fitting TRBD2. The clonotype was recovered from a human donor with active COVID-19. The donor label of this sample is uncertain. The CDR3 nucleotides read TGTGCCAGCAGTGCTACTAGCGGGTCCTACAATGAGCAGTTCTTC. Protein sequence: CASSATSGSYNEQFF.